A single sample is the source of the 27 T cell receptor beta chains below, sequenced in a study of graft-versus-host responses after intestinal transplantation. Generated by immunoSEQ multiplex PCR, the TCRdb table keeps only in-frame clones and is missing some. The table lists tens of thousands of clones, around 87% of them singletons. Their specific antigens are unknown. The source material was unstimulated CD8+ T cells sorted from spleen or lymph node cells, sampled before transplant. The origin of the receptors is a human donor who was the organ donor for an intestinal transplant.

The chain recombines TRBV19 with TRBJ1-2; D is perhaps TRBD1 (6 bases). V shed 6 bases and J shed 5 bases, with 10 bases lying between them. The CDR3 has 12 residues. Germline V gene lookup returns CDR1 LNHDA and CDR2 SQIVND (reference sequence). The CDR3 reads CASRQGWYGYTF. Written as DNA, the CDR3 is TGTGCCAGTAGACAGGGATGGTATGGCTACACCTTC.

The chain is built from TRBV4-3 and TRBJ2-1, with 7 bases fitting TRBD1. Germline V gene sequence: CDR1 LGHNA, CDR2 YSLEER. The trim removed 3 bases at V and 0 bases at J, leaving 2 bases unmatched. The CDR3 consists of 15 residues. In DNA, the CDR3 is TGCGCCAGCAGCCAGAGGGACAGCTCCTACAATGAGCAGTTCTTC. Translated: CASSQRDSSYNEQFF.

The chain uses TRBV4-1 and TRBJ1-6; D not resolved. Germline assignment: CDR1 MGHRA and CDR2 YSYEKL. CDR3 length: 13 residues. Trimming stripped 0 bases from V and 12 bases from J, with 9 bases between. In nucleotides, the CDR3 is TGCGCCAGCAGCCAAGATCACCTAAGACCCCTCCACTTT. Translating gives CASSQDHLRPLHF.

The chain recombines TRBV2 with TRBJ2-7, with D possibly matching TRBD2 (5 bases). Germline V gives CDR1 SNHLY, CDR2 FYNNEI. V lost 3 bases and J 3 bases, leaving 15 bases between the germline ends. This CDR3 contains 15 residues. CDR3 amino acids: CASSDFSDEGYEQYV. In DNA form, the CDR3 reads TGTGCCAGCAGTGACTTCTCGGATGAGGGCTACGAGCAGTACGTC.

The chain uses TRBV5-1 and TRBJ2-5, with 9 bases identical to TRBD2. The V and J ends lost 3 bases and 0 bases, in that order; junction bases with no gene match: 3. The CDR3 loop spans 15 amino acids. Germline V gene lookup returns CDR1 SGHRS and CDR2 YFSETQ. The CDR3 DNA sequence: TGCGCCAGCAGCTGGGTAGCGGGGGACCAAGAGACCCAGTACTTC. Its translation is CASSWVAGDQETQYF.

The chain employs TRBV5-5 and TRBJ1-1, with 8 bases identical to TRBD1. Germline CDR1 is SGHKS and CDR2 is YYEKEE (reference sequence). CDR3 size: 14 residues. Trimming took 4 bases from V and 6 from J; bases not matched to a gene: 8. CDR3 in amino acids: CASSRAGGDPEAFF. Written as DNA, the CDR3 is TGTGCCAGCAGCCGGGCAGGGGGCGACCCTGAAGCTTTCTTT.

In its sample, this clone was seen once. This rearrangement joins TRBV7-9 to TRBJ1-1; D might be TRBD1 (6 bases). CDR1 SEHNR and CDR2 FQNEAQ come from the germline V gene (reference sequence). Trimming stripped 4 bases from V and 7 bases from J, with 16 bases between. CDR3 length: 14 amino acids. CDR3: CASSSYQGPDEAFF. DNA of the CDR3: TGTGCCAGCAGCTCGTACCAGGGGCCAGATGAAGCTTTCTTT.

The rearrangement uses TRBV15 and TRBJ1-5, with 7 bases that match TRBD1. Germline assignment: CDR1 LNHNV and CDR2 YYDKDF (reference sequence). The CDR3 is made up of 16 amino acids. V lost 4 bases, J lost 7 bases, and 13 bases stayed unmatched. CDR3 nucleotide sequence: TGTGCCACCAGCACCTTACAGGGGAGTTTGCGACAGCCCCAGCATTTT. Its translation: CATSTLQGSLRQPQHF.

This clone appeared once. The genes are TRBV4-2 and TRBJ2-1; D gene ambiguous. Germline values: CDR1 LGHNA, CDR2 YNFKEQ. This CDR3 is 11 amino acids long. V lost 5 bases, J lost 8 bases, and 7 bases lay in between. CDR3 bases: TGTGCCAGCAGCGTCAGCGATGAGCAGTTCTTC. Translated: CASSVSDEQFF.

This rearrangement joins TRBV4-2 to TRBJ2-2, with 7 bases identical to TRBD1. V trimming: 2 bases; J trimming: 1 base; junction bases outside the gene matches: 4. This CDR3 spans 16 amino acids. The germline V gene encodes CDR1 LGHNA and CDR2 YNFKEQ. The CDR3 DNA reads TGTGCCAGCAGCCAACGGGGACAGAGGAACACCGGGGAGCTGTTTTTT. Translating it yields CASSQRGQRNTGELFF.

CDR3 in DNA: TGTGCCAGCAGCCAAAGGGGTGTATGGACGGAAAGCTCCTATAATTCACCCCTCCACTTT. Translation: CASSQRGVWTESSYNSPLHF. The chain recombines TRBV4-2 with TRBJ1-6, with D tentatively TRBD1 (5 bases). This CDR3 is built from 20 residues. V gave up 2 bases and J gave up 0 bases, with 20 bases separating them. Germline values: CDR1 LGHNA, CDR2 YNFKEQ.

V usage is TRBV19 and J usage is TRBJ2-2, with D tentatively TRBD1 (6 bases). Germline CDR1 and CDR2: LNHDA and SQIVND (reference sequence). V was pared by 5 bases and J by 4 bases, with 11 bases between. The CDR3 runs 14 residues. The CDR3: CASSFGQPTGELFF. Here the CDR3 DNA reads TGTGCCAGTAGTTTCGGACAGCCCACCGGGGAGCTGTTTTTT.

This sequence joins TRBV29-1 and TRBJ1-2; D is perhaps TRBD1 (5 bases). This CDR3 has 16 amino acids. V lost 5 bases, J lost 0 bases, and 19 bases lay in between. In germline, CDR1 is SQVTM, CDR2 ANQGSEA. The CDR3 DNA is TGCAGCGTTACCGCCGGGGGTTCGACGTCTAACTATGGCTACACCTTC. Translation gives CSVTAGGSTSNYGYTF.

The chain has TRBV4-2 and TRBJ2-5; 8 bases align to TRBD2. This CDR3 is built from 16 residues. Germline V CDR1 and CDR2: LGHNA, YNFKEQ. The V and J ends lost 0 bases and 6 bases, in that order; junction bases with no gene match: 9. CDR3 sequence: CASSQEDRGGGKTQYF. Here the CDR3 DNA reads TGTGCCAGCAGCCAAGAGGACCGGGGGGGCGGAAAGACCCAGTACTTC.

V and J are TRBV5-4 and TRBJ1-2; 7 bases line up with TRBD1. CDR3 length equals 14 residues. V gave up 2 bases and J gave up 2 bases; unmatched junction bases: 3. Germline CDR1 reads SGHNT; CDR2 reads YYREEE (reference sequence). The CDR3 DNA is TGTGCCAGCAGCTTACAGGGGCTCAACTATGGCTACACCTTC. Translating it yields CASSLQGLNYGYTF.

The chain combines TRBV4-3 with TRBJ2-7, with D possibly matching TRBD2 (6 bases). In germline, CDR1 is LGHNA, CDR2 YSLEER. The CDR3 is 14 amino acids. The ends were cut back, 4 bases at V and 0 bases at J, with 10 bases in the middle. CDR3 nucleotides: TGCGCCAGCAGCCCGGGGGTTAACTCCTACGAGCAGTACGTC. Translation gives CASSPGVNSYEQYV.

This CDR3 is CASSRGSYEQYV. The CDR3 DNA is TGTGCCAGCAGCCGTGGGAGCTACGAGCAGTACGTC. The chain combines TRBV11-2 with TRBJ2-7; D is perhaps TRBD2 (5 bases). Germline loops: CDR1 SGHAT, CDR2 FQNNGV. Trimming took 5 bases from V and 3 from J, leaving 8 bases between them. The CDR3 is 12 amino acids.

The chain employs TRBV12-5 and TRBJ2-7, with TRBD1 matching 9 bases. The junction had 5 bases not matched to a gene; V was cut back by 4 bases and J by 7 bases. Germline CDR1 and CDR2: LGHNT and FRNRAP. The CDR3 extends over 13 amino acids. The CDR3 bases are TGTGCTAGTGGTTGGGACAGGGCGAAAGAGCAGTACGTC. It encodes CASGWDRAKEQYV.

This chain links TRBV4-1 with TRBJ1-2, with D perhaps matching TRBD1 (6 bases). V was trimmed by 5 bases and J by 6 bases, leaving 16 bases between them. The CDR3 runs to 14 residues. Germline-derived CDR1 and CDR2 are MGHRA and YSYEKL. DNA of the CDR3: TGCGCCAGCAGCTTACAAGGGGGAAACCATGGCTACACCTTC. Translation gives CASSLQGGNHGYTF.

The gene calls are TRBV5-8 and TRBJ1-1; the match to TRBD1 covers 8 bases. The CDR3 length is 15 residues. Trimming removed 2 bases from V and 0 bases from J; junction bases left unmatched: 3. Germline CDR1 is SGHTS and CDR2 is YDEGEE. The CDR3 loop is CASSFRTGMNTEAFF. The CDR3 DNA follows: TGTGCCAGCAGCTTTCGGACAGGGATGAACACTGAAGCTTTCTTT. Complete variable domain (other parts from reference TRBV5-8 and TRBJ1-1): EAGVTQSPTHLIKTRGQQATLRCSPISGHTSVYWYQQALGLGLQFLLWYDEGEERNRGNFPPRFSGRQFPNYSSELNVNALELEDSALYLCASSFRTGMNTEAFFGQGTRLTVV.

V usage is TRBV15 and J usage is TRBJ2-3; no firm D call. The CDR3 length is 16 residues. With 0 bases removed from V and 0 bases from J, the gap between germline ends came to 10 bases. CDR1 is LNHNV, CDR2 YYDKDF, per germline (reference sequence). The CDR3 protein is CATSREATSSTDTQYF. The CDR3 DNA reads as TGTGCCACCAGCAGAGAAGCAACCTCTAGCACAGATACGCAGTATTTT.

This sequence joins TRBV6-4 and TRBJ2-1, with 12 bases aligning to TRBD2. Trimming removed 6 bases from V and 5 bases from J; junction bases left unmatched: 5. The CDR3 consists of 15 residues. Germline loops: CDR1 MRHNA, CDR2 SNTAGT. This CDR3 is CASSLGLAGNNEQFF. CDR3 DNA: TGTGCCAGCAGCCTAGGACTAGCGGGGAACAATGAGCAGTTCTTC.

V gene TRBV4-3 combines with J gene TRBJ1-3; 9 nucleotides line up with TRBD1. CDR3 length: 16 residues. V shed 0 bases, J shed 4 bases, and the junction held 4 bases outside the gene matches. Germline CDR1 reads LGHNA; CDR2 reads YSLEER. The CDR3 region is CASSQDRTGAGNTIYF. DNA for the CDR3: TGCGCCAGCAGCCAAGACCGGACAGGGGCCGGAAACACCATATATTTT.

This chain connects TRBV7-9 to TRBJ2-7; the D gene is possibly TRBD1 (5 bases). The germline CDR1 and CDR2 sequences are SEHNR and FQNEAQ (reference sequence). With 6 bases removed from V and 3 bases from J, the gap between germline ends came to 12 bases. The CDR3 is 13 amino acids. CDR3 residues: CASSPTENYEQYV. In DNA, the CDR3 is TGTGCCAGCAGTCCGACAGAAAACTACGAGCAGTACGTC.

This chain links TRBV11-3 with TRBJ2-1, with a possible D match to TRBD2 (5 bases). The V gene lost 0 bases and the J gene lost 4 bases, with 10 bases spanning the gap. The CDR3 is 15 residues long. The germline V gene encodes CDR1 SGHNT and CDR2 YENEEA. Here the CDR3 DNA reads TGTGCCAGCAGCTTAGAACGGGGAATTTACAATGAGCAGTTCTTC. This encodes CASSLERGIYNEQFF.

The chain carries TRBV29-1 and TRBJ1-2, with TRBD1 as a possible D gene (5 bases). This CDR3 comprises 19 residues. Trimming stripped 5 bases from V and 0 bases from J, with 28 bases between. Germline CDR1 SQVTM, CDR2 ANQGSEA. CDR3 sequence: CSVRLTETYLLATNYGYTF. Here the CDR3 DNA reads TGCAGCGTTAGACTGACAGAGACTTATCTACTAGCTACTAACTATGGCTACACCTTC.

The V call is TRBV6-5, the J call TRBJ1-1; unclear D gene. The CDR3 length is 12 residues. The V and J ends lost 7 bases and 6 bases respectively, with 12 bases between them. CDR1 is MNHEY, CDR2 SVGAGI, per germline. The DNA for the CDR3 is TGTGCCAGCACCCCCGAGGGTGCTGAAGCTTTCTTT. Residues: CASTPEGAEAFF.